This T cell receptor (beta chain) is from a study of metastatic and nonmetastatic thyroid tumors. Ahead of thyroid surgery, no patient had received treatment of any kind. This clone was observed a single time. The antigen is not known. In the study's own analysis: Between-group CDR3 differences, defined by clinicopathological status, yielded a distant-metastasis classifier for papillary thyroid cancer. With MiXCR, TCRdb called clones anew from the PCR reads. The V and J calls shown here were made by TCRdb, not taken from the authors' results. The table lists tens of thousands of clones, about 12% of them singletons. Overall study findings and caveats: Malignant thyroid tumors reportedly had TCR beta diversity that was significantly higher than in benign nodules, in blood and tumor.

The receptor was isolated from a female donor with papillary thyroid cancer or a benign thyroid nodule (not recorded which). Some clones in this sample may be carry-over from other donors' samples. The specimen sequenced was blood.

The CDR3 loop is CSAISDREDGYTF. CDR3 nucleotides: TGCAGTGCTATCTCGGACAGGGAGGATGGCTACACCTTC. This chain links TRBV20-1 with TRBJ1-2; 8 nucleotides agree with TRBD1. Trimming removed 4 bases from V and 6 bases from J; junction bases left unmatched: 7. Germline V CDR1 and CDR2: DFQATT, SNEGSKA (reference sequence). The CDR3 contains 13 residues.